Listed here are 6 T cell receptor beta chains from one sample, sequenced in a study of cytomegalovirus exposure and HLA in healthy donors. The PCR employed 60 Vbeta primers together with 13 Jbeta primers. Repertoires were generated with immunoSEQ multiplex PCR, while TCRdb's copy carries only in-frame clones and drops some. The table shows over 150,000 clones, with roughly four fifths occurring only once. Sequencing input: PBMCs. The receptors stem from a man over 45 in good health and CMV-seronegative.

The chain employs TRBV19 and TRBJ2-2, with 10 positions matching TRBD1. Germline assignment: CDR1 LNHDA and CDR2 SQIVND (reference sequence). This CDR3 has 17 residues. J lost 7 bases, V lost 3 bases, and 11 bases had no gene match. For the CDR3, the DNA is TGTGCCAGTAGTATCGACACAAGACAGGGGGCAGGCGGGGAGCTGTTTTTT. Protein product: CASSIDTRQGAGGELFF.

This clone occurred once. The chain joins TRBV4-3 to TRBJ2-2, with TRBD2 matching over 9 bases. CDR3 size: 17 residues. Germline V gene lookup returns CDR1 LGHNA and CDR2 YSLEER. V shed 1 base, J shed 7 bases, and the junction held 10 bases outside the gene matches. DNA for the CDR3: TGCGCCAGCAGCCAAGGAAGGAGCGGGAGGTTTATCGGGGAGCTGTTTTTT. The encoded protein is CASSQGRSGRFIGELFF.

This rearrangement joins TRBV7-2 to TRBJ1-2; D is ambiguous. Trimming shortened V by 0 bases and J by 3 bases, and 11 bases separated the two germline ends. The CDR3 spans 15 residues. Germline values: CDR1 SGHTA, CDR2 FQGNSA. The CDR3 protein is CASSLARGADYGYTF. CDR3 nucleotides: TGTGCCAGCAGCTTAGCGCGTGGCGCGGACTATGGCTACACCTTC.

CDR3 sequence reads: CASSVGQFSGNTIYF. In DNA form, the CDR3 reads TGTGCCAGCAGCGTAGGACAATTCTCTGGAAACACCATATATTTT. V gene TRBV9 combines with J gene TRBJ1-3; no definite D call. CDR1 is SGDLS, CDR2 YYNGEE, per germline. The CDR3 consists of 15 residues. Trimming shortened V by 0 bases and J by 0 bases, and 7 bases separated the two germline ends.

The chain is built from TRBV7-8 and TRBJ1-2; unclear D gene. The germline gives CDR1 SGHVS, CDR2 FQNEAQ. V lost 5 bases to trimming and J lost 7 bases, with 14 bases between them. The CDR3 is 13 residues long. CDR3 region: CASSPRLAGGYTF. Written as DNA, the CDR3 is TGTGCCAGCAGCCCCCGGTTGGCGGGTGGCTACACCTTC.

This clone showed up just a few times. The V and J genes are TRBV30 and TRBJ1-1, with D possibly being TRBD1 (5 bases). CDR1 GTSNPN and CDR2 SVGIG come from the germline V gene (reference sequence). The germline V and J ends were trimmed by 3 bases and 3 bases, with 11 bases remaining between them. The CDR3 has 13 amino acids. CDR3 DNA: TGTGCCTGGAGAGGAGGGGCATACACTGAAGCTTTCTTT. It translates to CAWRGGAYTEAFF.